This T cell receptor (beta chain) was sequenced during a study of T cell repertoires in cytomegalovirus infection. Study-level background: Used in the study were CMV epitopes, some recently identified and HLA-C-restricted, others well-studied and HLA-B-restricted. Both CMV infection and a matching HLA type were indicated by public TCR beta signatures.

The CDR3 totals 14 residues. Germline V gene data show CDR1 as DFQATT and CDR2 as SNEGSKA (reference sequence). TCRdb reanalysed the reads using MiXCR and keeps one entry per CDR3 protein. The table includes 80,000 or so distinct CDR3 sequences, 40% detected once. Details on this clonotype: No antigen is known for it. Relative to the germline gene, one junction end is altered; a read error may explain this.

Here the sequenced sample was CD8+ T cells from cultured PBMCs, taken from culture after CMV antigen stimulation. The chain employs TRBV20-1 and TRBJ2-1, with TRBD1 matching over 10 bases. The TCR originated in a human donor in good health (CMV status not recorded). Some clones in this sample may be carry-over from other donors' samples. CDR3 sequence (DNA): TGCAGTCCTAGCGGACAGGGGGACTACAATGAGCAGTTCTTC. It is translated as CSPSGQGDYNEQFF.